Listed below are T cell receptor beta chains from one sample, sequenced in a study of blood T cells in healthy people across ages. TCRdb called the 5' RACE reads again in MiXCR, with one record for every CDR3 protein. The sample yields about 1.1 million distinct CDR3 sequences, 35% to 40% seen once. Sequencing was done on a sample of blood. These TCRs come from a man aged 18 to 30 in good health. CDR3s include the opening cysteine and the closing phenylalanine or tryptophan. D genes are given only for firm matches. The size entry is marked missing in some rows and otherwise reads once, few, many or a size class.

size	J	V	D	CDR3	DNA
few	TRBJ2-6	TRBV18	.	CASSPQAPNTGANVLTF	TGTGCCAGCTCACCACAGGCCCCAAACACCGGGGCCAACGTCCTGACTTTC
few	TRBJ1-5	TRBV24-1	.	CATSDPDSQPQHF	TGTGCCACCAGTGACCCTGACAGTCAGCCCCAGCATTTT
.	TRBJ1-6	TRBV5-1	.	CASRGRQDNSPLHF	TGCGCCAGCAGGGGAAGACAGGATAATTCACCCCTCCACTTT
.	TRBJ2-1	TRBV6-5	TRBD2	CASSYSRAGGPYNEQFF	TGTGCCAGCAGTTACTCCCGGGCGGGGGGCCCCTACAATGAGCAGTTCTTC
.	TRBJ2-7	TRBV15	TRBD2	CATSQGRTSGFNEQYF	TGTGCCACCAGCCAGGGGAGGACTAGCGGTTTCAATGAGCAGTACTTC
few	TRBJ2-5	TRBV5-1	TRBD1	CASSLASTGQETQYF	TGCGCCAGCAGCTTGGCTTCGACAGGGCAAGAGACCCAGTACTTC
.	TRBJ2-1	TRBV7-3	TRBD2	CASSLPGLAGGSYNEQFF	TGTGCCAGCAGCTTGCCGGGACTAGCGGGGGGATCCTACAATGAGCAGTTCTTC
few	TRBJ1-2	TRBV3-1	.	CASSGLGRTYNYGYTF	TGTGCCAGCAGCGGGTTGGGTAGAACCTATAACTATGGCTACACCTTC
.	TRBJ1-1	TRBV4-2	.	CASSQELRLEAFF	TGTGCCAGCAGCCAAGAGTTAAGACTTGAAGCTTTCTTT
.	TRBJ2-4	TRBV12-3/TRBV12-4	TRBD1	CASSLTQGEQYF	TGTGCCAGCAGTTTGACCCAGGGGGAGCAGTACTTC
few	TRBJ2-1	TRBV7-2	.	CASSQTAVSVKFF	TGTGCCAGCAGCCAAACAGCAGTGTCCGTGAAGTTCTTC